A single sample gave rise to the 27 T cell receptor beta chains below, sequenced in a study of T cell responses to AZD1222 COVID-19 vaccine. Data came from immunoSEQ multiplex PCR; TCRdb stores just in-frame clones and leaves some out. The sample consists of under 140,000 clones, about 87% of them appearing once. Sequencing was performed on peripheral blood, taken 28 days after the second AZD1222 dose. All receptors come from an adult who received the AZD1222 COVID-19 vaccine.

The chain links TRBV9 to TRBJ2-1, with 9 bases fitting TRBD2. The J segment lost 7 bases and the V segment lost 4 bases, leaving 9 bases of the junction unmatched. CDR3 size: 15 residues. Germline-derived CDR1 and CDR2 are SGDLS and YYNGEE. The CDR3 loop reads CASSPSAGGPNEQFF. The CDR3 nucleotides are TGTGCCAGCAGCCCCAGTGCGGGAGGGCCGAATGAGCAGTTCTTC.

The V call is TRBV7-9, the J call TRBJ1-1; 7 bases align to TRBD1. CDR3 length: 15 residues. V gave up 7 bases and J gave up 4 bases; unmatched junction bases: 12. Germline V gene sequence: CDR1 SEHNR, CDR2 FQNEAQ (reference sequence). CDR3 nucleotides: TGTGCCAGCACGGTCCAGCAGGGGGTCGGCACTGAAGCTTTCTTT. This encodes CASTVQQGVGTEAFF. Full variable domain (missing parts from reference TRBV7-9 and TRBJ1-1): DTGVSQNPRHKITKRGQNVTFRCDPISEHNRLYWYRQTLGQGPEFLTYFQNEAQLEKSRLLSDRFSAERPKGSFSTLEIQRTEQGDSAMYLCASTVQQGVGTEAFFGQGTRLTVV.

The rearrangement links TRBV28 to TRBJ2-3; 11 bases agree with TRBD1. Germline CDR1 reads MDHEN; CDR2 reads SYDVKM. CDR3 length equals 14 residues. V dropped 6 bases and J dropped 4; count of bases not matched to a gene: 3. CDR3: CASSRDRGSDTQYF. Written as DNA, the CDR3 is TGTGCCAGCAGCCGGGACAGGGGGTCAGATACGCAGTATTTT.

The rearrangement joins TRBV3-1 (or the pseudogene TRBV3-2) to TRBJ2-7; 13 positions match TRBD2. Germline CDR1 reads LGHDT; CDR2 reads YNNKEL (reference sequence). The CDR3 sequence is 19 residues long. Trimming removed 1 base from V and 7 bases from J; junction bases left unmatched: 16. CDR3 sequence (DNA): TGTGCCAGCAGCCAAGGCTGGGTCAGGACTAGCGGGAGTCCTGGAGAGCAGTACTTC. It specifies CASSQGWVRTSGSPGEQYF.

V is TRBV12-5 and J is TRBJ2-3; 8 bases agree with TRBD1. The V gene end was trimmed by 2 bases and the J gene end by 6 bases; junction bases not matched to a gene: 1. There are 13 residues in the CDR3. CDR1 and CDR2 from the germline V gene are LGHNT and FRNRAP. The CDR3 sequence: CASGLQGADTQYF. The CDR3 DNA sequence: TGTGCTAGTGGTTTGCAGGGGGCGGATACGCAGTATTTT. The full variable domain, with the rest looked up from reference TRBV12-5 and TRBJ2-3, is DARVTQTPRHKVTEMGQEVTMRCQPILGHNTVFWYRQTMMQGLELLAYFRNRAPLDDSGMPKDRFSAEMPDATLATLKIQPSEPRDSAVYFCASGLQGADTQYFGPGTRLTVL.

The genes are TRBV19 and TRBJ2-5; D is possibly TRBD1 (6 bases). Germline V gene sequence: CDR1 LNHDA, CDR2 SQIVND (reference sequence). CDR3 length: 16 residues. V gave up 2 bases and J gave up 2 bases, with 15 bases separating them. The CDR3 region is CASSILDRKGQETQYF. CDR3 in DNA: TGTGCCAGTAGTATATTGGACAGAAAGGGACAAGAGACCCAGTACTTC.

This clone was detected a few times. V usage is TRBV10-3 and J usage is TRBJ1-1; 7 nucleotides match TRBD1. V lost 0 bases to trimming and J lost 4 bases; unmatched junction nucleotides: 5. Per the germline V gene, CDR1 is ENHRY and CDR2 is SYGVKD. The CDR3 contains 15 residues. The CDR3 here is CAISESQGDLTEAFF. The CDR3 region has the DNA TGTGCCATCAGTGAGTCGCAGGGGGATCTCACTGAAGCTTTCTTT.

The chain joins TRBV11-2 to TRBJ2-2; possibly TRBD2 for D (5 bases). CDR1 is SGHAT and CDR2 is FQNNGV in the germline V gene. The CDR3 is 15 residues long. Deletions cut 6 bases from V and 7 bases from J, with 18 bases between. The CDR3 spells CASSYTGVWGGELFF. The CDR3 DNA is TGTGCCAGCAGTTATACCGGGGTCTGGGGCGGGGAGCTGTTTTTT.

This chain connects TRBV10-3 to TRBJ1-2; TRBD1 matches at 7 bases. The CDR3 is made up of 13 amino acids. Germline CDR1 ENHRY, CDR2 SYGVKD. The V segment lost 7 bases and the J segment 5 bases; nucleotides outside the gene matches: 7. This CDR3 reads CAIKRDSLYGYTF. CDR3 nucleotide sequence: TGTGCCATCAAGAGGGACAGTTTATATGGCTACACCTTC.

The rearrangement uses TRBV27 and TRBJ1-6; D gene uncertain. The CDR3 contains 14 residues. From germline, CDR1 is MNHEY and CDR2 SMNVEV (reference sequence). V was pared by 3 bases and J by 1 base, with 4 bases between. As DNA, the CDR3 is TGTGCCAGCAGTTTCCAATCCTATAATTCACCCCTCCACTTT. This gives the protein CASSFQSYNSPLHF.

CDR3 coding DNA: TGTGCCAGCAGTTACTCAGGAGAATACGAGCAGTACTTC. Translated, it gives CASSYSGEYEQYF. The chain combines TRBV6-6 with TRBJ2-7; D not resolved. This CDR3 region has 13 residues. V lost 0 bases and J 4 bases, leaving 7 bases between the germline ends. Per germline, CDR1 MNHNY and CDR2 SVGAGI (reference sequence).

The J gene is TRBJ1-2, the V gene TRBV7-3; 8 nucleotides agree with TRBD1. Germline CDR1 and CDR2: SGHTA and FQGTGA. V lost 5 bases to trimming and J lost 8 bases; unmatched junction nucleotides: 4. The CDR3 spans 12 residues. The CDR3 DNA sequence: TGTGCCAGCAGCCGGGACAGGAACGGCTACACCTTC. As protein: CASSRDRNGYTF.

This clone occurred once. V and J are TRBV6-5 and TRBJ2-4; TRBD1 matches 8 bases. V trimming: 6 bases; J trimming: 0 bases; junction bases outside the gene matches: 4. The CDR3 covers 15 residues. Germline V gives CDR1 MNHEY, CDR2 SVGAGI. The CDR3 region has the DNA TGTGCCAGCAGCCACGGACAGGGAGCCAAAAACATTCAGTACTTC. Its protein is CASSHGQGAKNIQYF.

This clone was recorded once. This sequence joins TRBV30 and TRBJ2-1; D is ambiguous. This CDR3 contains 12 residues. Germline V lookup: CDR1 GTSNPN, CDR2 SVGIG (reference sequence). Deletions cut 2 bases from V and 2 bases from J, with 4 bases between. The CDR3 bases are TGTGCCTGGAGTTTAACCTACAATGAGCAGTTCTTC. It is translated as CAWSLTYNEQFF.

This sequence joins TRBV11-3 and TRBJ2-3, with 8 nucleotides matching TRBD2. Germline values: CDR1 SGHNT, CDR2 YENEEA. The CDR3 runs 20 residues. V lost 1 base and J lost 2; bases outside the gene matches: 17. The CDR3 DNA reads as TGTGCCAGCAGCTTAGCCCAGAATAAGCGGGGGCTGATCGCCACAGATACGCAGTATTTT. This translates into CASSLAQNKRGLIATDTQYF.

The chain links TRBV19 to TRBJ1-6; no clear D. Germline loops: CDR1 LNHDA, CDR2 SQIVND (reference sequence). The CDR3 sequence is 15 residues long. V was cut by 3 bases and J by 10 bases, with 16 bases left in between. CDR3 in DNA: TGTGCCAGTAGTATTAACCGCGCTAGAGAATCACCCCTCCACTTT. As protein: CASSINRARESPLHF.

The rearrangement joins TRBV2 to TRBJ1-5; 7 bases are a match to TRBD1. The length of the CDR3 is 14 residues. Germline V gives CDR1 SNHLY, CDR2 FYNNEI. Germline trimming cut 7 bases from V and 2 bases from J; bases unmatched to any gene: 5. CDR3 amino acids: CASNDRVGNQPQHF. The CDR3 DNA follows: TGTGCCAGCAATGACAGGGTGGGCAATCAGCCCCAGCATTTT.

This chain links TRBV11-3 with TRBJ2-2; 9 bases match TRBD1. With 6 bases clipped from V and 2 bases from J, the junction kept 4 bases outside the gene matches. The CDR3 extends over 15 amino acids. CDR1 is SGHNT and CDR2 is YENEEA in the germline V gene. The CDR3 loop reads CASRGTGTNTGELFF. DNA for the CDR3: TGTGCCAGCAGGGGGACAGGGACTAACACCGGGGAGCTGTTTTTT.

The chain combines TRBV28 with TRBJ2-7; 8 bases are a match to TRBD1. The germline V gene has CDR1 MDHEN and CDR2 SYDVKM. The ends lost 2 bases at V and 3 bases at J; junction bases unmatched: 6. The CDR3 runs to 15 residues. The DNA of the CDR3 is TGTGCCAGCAGTTTAGGACAGGGACACTACTACGAGCAGTACTTC. It yields the protein CASSLGQGHYYEQYF.

The chain employs TRBV5-8 and TRBJ2-3; TRBD1 matches 8 bases. CDR3 length: 16 residues. Germline V gene lookup returns CDR1 SGHTS and CDR2 YDEGEE. V was pared by 4 bases and J by 4 bases, with 11 bases of the junction left unmatched. The CDR3 sequence is CASSTQGAWYADTQYF. In DNA, the CDR3 is TGTGCCAGCAGCACCCAGGGGGCTTGGTATGCAGATACGCAGTATTTT. Together with reference TRBV5-8 and TRBJ2-3, the CDR3 gives the full variable domain: EAGVTQSPTHLIKTRGQQATLRCSPISGHTSVYWYQQALGLGLQFLLWYDEGEERNRGNFPPRFSGRQFPNYSSELNVNALELEDSALYLCASSTQGAWYADTQYFGPGTRLTVL.

J is TRBJ2-1 and V is TRBV7-9, with D unclear. The germline gives CDR1 SEHNR, CDR2 FQNEAQ (reference sequence). V lost 2 bases and J lost 6, with 8 bases in between. The CDR3 is 13 amino acids. This chain's CDR3 is CASSLWGANEQFF. The CDR3 DNA is TGTGCCAGCAGCTTATGGGGTGCCAATGAGCAGTTCTTC.

The chain uses TRBV7-2 and TRBJ1-1; maybe TRBD1 (5 bases). V gave up 1 base and J gave up 6 bases, with 18 bases separating them. Germline V lookup: CDR1 SGHTA, CDR2 FQGNSA. This CDR3 has 16 residues. In nucleotides, the CDR3 is TGTGCCAGCAGCTTAGTAGGGAGATCAGGGTACGCTGAAGCTTTCTTT. Protein sequence: CASSLVGRSGYAEAFF.

This rearrangement joins TRBV12-3 or TRBV12-4 to TRBJ1-2; D remains ambiguous. The CDR3 has 13 amino acids. The germline V and J ends were trimmed by 3 bases and 2 bases, with 7 bases remaining between them. CDR3 sequence: CASSLVSNYGYTF. The CDR3, as DNA: TGTGCCAGCAGTTTGGTCTCCAACTATGGCTACACCTTC.

This chain links TRBV15 with TRBJ2-7; TRBD1 is a possible D gene (5 bases). The V end was cut by 0 bases, the J end by 2 bases, with 8 bases between. Germline lookup yields CDR1 LNHNV and CDR2 YYDKDF (reference sequence). This CDR3 comprises 14 residues. The CDR3 loop reads CATSRDQGPYEQYF. The CDR3 DNA reads as TGTGCCACCAGCAGAGATCAGGGCCCCTACGAGCAGTACTTC.

The DNA for the CDR3 is TGTGCCAGCAGCTTACAGAATCAGAACACTGAAGCTTTCTTT. Translation: CASSLQNQNTEAFF. The genes are TRBV7-9 and TRBJ1-1, with no clear D. Trimming pared 2 bases from V and 1 base from J, leaving 8 bases between. Germline V gives CDR1 SEHNR, CDR2 FQNEAQ (reference sequence). The CDR3 consists of 14 residues.

The genes are TRBV2 and TRBJ1-5; no definite D call. The CDR3 runs 17 residues. The ends were cut back, 1 base at V and 0 bases at J, with 13 bases in the middle. From germline, CDR1 is SNHLY and CDR2 FYNNEI. The CDR3 sequence is CASSEGYGPYSNQPQHF. For the CDR3, the DNA is TGTGCCAGCAGTGAAGGGTATGGGCCTTATAGCAATCAGCCCCAGCATTTT.

The chain links TRBV10-3 to TRBJ2-7; TRBD1 matches at 12 bases. The CDR3 contains 14 residues. V lost 7 bases, J lost 3 bases, and 4 bases stayed unmatched. The germline CDR1 and CDR2 sequences are ENHRY and SYGVKD. The CDR3 nucleotides are TGTGCCATCAAAGGGACAGGGGGCGTCTACGAGCAGTACTTC. This codes for CAIKGTGGVYEQYF.